This note documents a single T cell receptor (beta chain) sequence. Its antigen is unidentified. One junction end does not reproduce the germline sequence, and a read error may be involved. The data were obtained in a study of cytomegalovirus exposure and HLA in healthy donors. Study observations and caveats: In an earlier analysis, about 87% or about 30%: the productive usage of most TCR beta V segments.

In the PCR, 60 Vbeta and 13 Jbeta primers were used. The data were produced by immunoSEQ multiplex PCR, yet TCRdb's version contains in-frame clones alone and is incomplete. The table lists around 100,000 clones, around 75% of them singletons. The CDR3 loop spans 13 amino acids. Per germline, CDR1 SGHVS and CDR2 FQNEAQ. The source is a woman aged 25 to 39 in good health and CMV-seronegative. The sequenced sample consisted of PBMCs. The rearrangement links TRBV7-8 to TRBJ1-1, with 7 nucleotides matching TRBD1. CDR3 DNA: TGTGCCAGCCGATTGGGACAGACGACTGCAGCTTTCTTT. It yields the protein CASRLGQTTAAFF.